Listed here are 10 T cell receptor beta chains from one sample, sequenced in a study of cytomegalovirus exposure and HLA in healthy donors. Primers for the PCR totalled 60 Vbeta and 13 Jbeta. Profiled with immunoSEQ multiplex PCR; TCRdb holds only in-frame clones, not every one. The sample contains 100,000 or so clones, 81% of which appear only once. Specimen: PBMCs. These receptor sequences come from a man in his forties or fifties in good health and CMV-seronegative.

This clone was counted between two and nine times. The chain has TRBV7-9 and TRBJ1-4; 8 bases match TRBD1. The CDR3 runs to 14 residues. Losses at the gene ends were 1 base for V and 14 bases for J; bases not matched to a gene: 9. Germline V gene lookup returns CDR1 SEHNR and CDR2 FQNEAQ (reference sequence). DNA of the CDR3: TGTGCCAGCAGCTTAGGTGGTCAGGGGGCGGTTCTGTTTTTT. Its translation: CASSLGGQGAVLFF.

The CDR3 region has the DNA TGTGCCAGCAGCTTAGGGGGAGCCAACTCCTACGAGCAGTACTTC. It specifies CASSLGGANSYEQYF. This chain joins TRBV7-2 and TRBJ2-7; D possibly corresponds to TRBD2 (5 bases). This CDR3 spans 15 amino acids. The germline V gene has CDR1 SGHTA and CDR2 FQGNSA. V lost 1 base and J 0 bases, leaving 10 bases between the germline ends.

V is TRBV4-1 and J is TRBJ2-3; TRBD2 matches 10 bases. Looked up from germline, CDR1 is MGHRA and CDR2 is YSYEKL. The CDR3 covers 16 residues. J was trimmed by 4 bases and V by 1 base; bases with no gene match: 5. The CDR3 nucleotides read TGCGCCAGCAGCCAAGCACTAGCGGGGAGTTCAGATACGCAGTATTTT. Its translation is CASSQALAGSSDTQYF.

The chain carries TRBV5-1 and TRBJ2-7, with 8 positions matching TRBD1. The CDR3 loop spans 15 amino acids. V shed 5 bases, J shed 5 bases, and the junction held 12 bases outside the gene matches. Germline assignment: CDR1 SGHRS and CDR2 YFSETQ. The CDR3 nucleotides read TGCGCCAGCAGTCAAACCGGGACAGGAGTCGACGAGCAGTACTTC. Amino acid sequence: CASSQTGTGVDEQYF.

The rearrangement links TRBV18 to TRBJ1-3; D call uncertain. CDR3 length: 14 amino acids. Trimming removed 3 bases from V and 4 bases from J, with 10 bases in between. Germline values: CDR1 KGHSH, CDR2 LQKENI. The CDR3 is CASSPPAGGNTIYF. In DNA form, the CDR3 reads TGTGCCAGCTCACCCCCGGCAGGAGGAAACACCATATATTTT.

The rearrangement uses TRBV6-1 and TRBJ2-7; D gene unclear. This CDR3 is built from 13 residues. The V gene lost 7 bases and the J gene lost 6 bases, with 16 bases spanning the gap. Germline V gives CDR1 MNHNS, CDR2 SASEGT. The chain's CDR3 is CASTDPGPREQYF. DNA of the CDR3: TGTGCCAGCACTGATCCGGGTCCTCGCGAGCAGTACTTC.

This chain connects TRBV12-5 to TRBJ1-4; possibly TRBD1 for D (5 bases). Germline V gives CDR1 LGHNT, CDR2 FRNRAP. V lost 6 bases and J 2 bases, leaving 7 bases between the germline ends. This CDR3 spans 13 amino acids. Here the CDR3 reads CASGQGTNEKLFF. The CDR3 DNA reads as TGTGCTAGTGGCCAGGGTACTAATGAAAAACTGTTTTTT.

The CDR3 region is CASSFSETQYF. The CDR3 nucleotides are TGTGCCAGCAGCTTCTCCGAGACCCAGTACTTC. The chain joins TRBV7-2 to TRBJ2-5; no definite D call. The germline CDR1 and CDR2 sequences are SGHTA and FQGNSA. The germline V and J ends were trimmed by 3 bases and 5 bases, with 4 bases remaining between them. CDR3 size: 11 residues.

V is TRBV4-3 and J is TRBJ1-2; TRBD1 might be the D (5 bases). The CDR3 runs 17 residues. V was cut by 4 bases and J by 5 bases, with 23 bases left in between. CDR1 is LGHNA and CDR2 is YSLEER in the germline V gene. CDR3 coding DNA: TGCGCCAGCAGCCCACAGGCCCGCGGGGAATTGGGGTATGGCTACACCTTC. Residues: CASSPQARGELGYGYTF.

The chain couples TRBV5-1 to TRBJ1-2, with 8 bases aligning to TRBD1. Losses at the gene ends were 6 bases for V and 5 bases for J; bases not matched to a gene: 18. The V gene's germline CDR1 is SGHRS and CDR2 YFSETQ. This CDR3 contains 17 residues. CDR3 sequence: CASTYSPGTGKTYGYTF. The CDR3 DNA is TGCGCCAGCACGTACAGCCCCGGGACAGGAAAGACTTATGGCTACACCTTC.